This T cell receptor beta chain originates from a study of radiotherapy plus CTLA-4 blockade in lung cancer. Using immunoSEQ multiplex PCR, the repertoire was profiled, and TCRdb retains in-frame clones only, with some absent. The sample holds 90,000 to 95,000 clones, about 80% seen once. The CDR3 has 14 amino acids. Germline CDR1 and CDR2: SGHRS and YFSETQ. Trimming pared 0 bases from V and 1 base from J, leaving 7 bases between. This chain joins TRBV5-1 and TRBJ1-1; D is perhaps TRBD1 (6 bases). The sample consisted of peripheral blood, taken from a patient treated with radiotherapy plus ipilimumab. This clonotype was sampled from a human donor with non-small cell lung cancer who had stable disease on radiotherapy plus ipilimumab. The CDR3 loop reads CASSLVGANTEAFF. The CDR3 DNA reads TGCGCCAGCAGCTTGGTGGGGGCGAACACTGAAGCTTTCTTT.